Included here is one T cell receptor (beta chain) sequence, with context. The antigen remains unidentified. The CDR3 consists of 14 residues. V shed 6 bases and J 5 bases; nucleotides not matched to a gene: 9. Germline V gene sequence: CDR1 MNHNY, CDR2 SVGAGI (reference sequence). This record comes from a study of T cell responses to AZD1222 COVID-19 vaccine. General study findings and limits: Reportedly, nearly half of unique spike TCRs recognized epitopes outside B.1.351/B.1.1.7 mutations. A mostly white British donor set with more females was recruited, and clonal diversity was possibly underestimated.

Libraries were prepared by immunoSEQ multiplex PCR; TCRdb keeps only in-frame clonotypes and omits some of them. Counted here are about 130,000 clones, under 95% occurring once; the ten biggest clones make up about 1%. This TCR came from an adult who received the AZD1222 COVID-19 vaccine. The sequencing here drew on peripheral blood, taken 28 days after the second AZD1222 dose. The chain links TRBV6-6 to TRBJ2-5; 7 positions match TRBD2. CDR3 in DNA: TGTGCCAGCAGCCCGGGACTATCACCCGAGACCCAGTACTTC. It translates to CASSPGLSPETQYF.